This T cell receptor (beta chain) was sequenced in a study of read filtering for tumor transcriptome and immune sequencing (dated by TCRdb to the early 2020s). General notes on the study: Of the patients in the cohort, around 17 were male and over 11 were female, and their mean age was around 64 years, with a range of about 40 to 85. By revised international staging, 8 patients were R-ISS I, some 17 were R-ISS II and over five were R-ISS III. Whole-transcriptome libraries were prepared with the TruSeq RNA Access Library Prep Kit after DNase treatment. Per sample, about 4.05 to 11 million TCR-region mapped reads were obtained with IR-seq, compared with only about 80 to 1273 with RNA-seq. The study compared TCR repertoires from targeted immune repertoire sequencing and bulk whole-transcriptome sequencing run on the same bone marrow samples. One main goal was a read-filtering strategy for immune repertoire data, in particular deciding whether clonotypes backed by only one read should be removed.

Each patient had bone marrow sampled at the time of active disease. Bone marrow mononuclear cells were isolated by Ficoll-Hypaque density gradient centrifugation. CD138-negative cells were obtained by negative selection after labeling with CD138 magnetic microbeads on a MACS separator, removing myeloma plasma cells. Flow cytometry on an Attune NxT with CD138 antibodies was used to check the purity of the isolated cells. TRIzol reagent was used to extract total RNA, and a NanoDrop spectrophotometer was used to quantify the extracted RNA. For each patient, the CD138-negative bone marrow sample underwent paired RNA-seq and IR-seq. TCR libraries were built from about 370 ng RNA with the Immunoverse kit, using molecular barcoded adaptors covering alpha/delta and beta/gamma chains. The same RNA used for transcriptome sequencing was used for TCR library preparation. Sequencing of the TCR libraries was done on an Illumina HiSeq 4000 with 2 x 150 cycles. Regarding the original processing steps: Using MiXCR, which included quality filtering and error correction, TCR reads were aligned to human V, D, J and C references and then assembled into CDR3 clonotypes. The tcR package in R was used for analysis of clonotype counts and gene usage diversity. Raw mapping reads were checked after the RNA-seq reads had been mapped by STAR aligner version 2.5.3a onto the human GRCh37 genome. To test how sequencing depth affected the clonotypes detected, IR-seq fastq files were randomly downsampled with Seqtk 1.3. The public reads were quality trimmed at Q25 with fastp and then assembled into clones with MiXCR by TCRdb, keeping productive beta chains. Rows matching on CDR3 protein sequence are summarized as one entry with the most common DNA and genes. TCRdb's processing, not the authors' own work, is the source of the V and J calls. Here the sample has roughly 18,000 distinct CDR3 sequences; about 20% occur a single time. Nearly 25% of the sample rests with the top ten.

What the authors observed across the whole study: Single-read clonotypes made up around 82% of clonotypes but 3% to 3.5% of total reads in IR-seq, and just under 75% of clonotypes and 35% to 50% of reads in RNA-seq. The sorted CD138-negative fraction was a mixed bone marrow immune population, not purified T cells. Compared with RNA-seq, IR-seq captured clonotypes at much greater depth and more reliably, and a smaller IR-seq throughput was enough to identify most of the shared clonotypes. When single-read clonotypes were removed, the proportions of shared clonotypes in IR-seq and RNA-seq correlated more strongly.

From its cysteine to its phenylalanine, the CDR3 spans 18 amino acids. Only CDR3 DNA is held: 54 bases, read in frame from base 1. The germline V gene (reference sequence) specifies SGHKS as CDR1 and YYEKEE as CDR2. Note on this clonotype: Its antigen is currently not known. An end of the junction does not agree with germline; a read error may underlie this.

The TCR originated in a donor aged 40 or over with multiple myeloma. The chain was built from TRBV5-5 and TRBJ2-7, and TRBD2 matches 13 of the central bases. The sample was a population of CD138-negative cells sorted from bone marrow. The sample's cell subset or site label, decoded: bone marrow mononuclear cells depleted of CD138+ plasma/myeloma cells by negative magnetic selection. The CDR3 sequence is CSSSLEGLAGLNRYEQYF. The DNA sequence is as follows: TGTTCCAGCAGCTTGGAGGGACTAGCGGGACTTAACCGCTACGAGCAGTACTTC.